These T cell receptor beta chains were read from a single sample in a study of T-cell reconstitution after alpha-beta-depleted transplantation in children. TCRdb analysed the PCR reads with MiXCR anew, one entry per CDR3 protein. The data show about 440,000 distinct CDR3 sequences, roughly two fifths seen once. The specimen was PBMCs, collected before TCRalphabeta/CD19-depleted stem cell transplant. Receptor source: a girl aged 2 to 10 with aplastic anemia, due to receive a stem cell transplant. The CDR3 runs from the conserved cysteine through the conserved F or W.

V gene | CDR3 protein
TRBV30 | CAWSVRRTDTQYF
TRBV4-3 | CASSQGGTTGELFF
TRBV9 | CASSAVTSGGGNEQFF
TRBV5-1 | CASSLMMGQGSGELFF
TRBV20-1 | CSASPKGLAGYNFQETQYF
TRBV5-1 | CASSLAGQGGYGYTF
TRBV4-1 | CASSQEWGPGNQPQHF
TRBV9 | CASSVAGGRSYEQYF
TRBV9 | CASSVGLSDGNEQFF
TRBV2 | CASRGSGELFF
TRBV4-1 | CASGPPSGSYEQYF
TRBV7-6 | CASSLLAGSPGYNEQFF
TRBV9 | CASSLPPTGYNEQFF
TRBV12-3/TRBV12-4 | CASRDRSDQPQHF
TRBV6-5 | CASSYSRAGGVDTQYF
TRBV20-1 | CSASGRLTDTQYF
TRBV25-1 | CASSEGTGQVNTEAFF
TRBV20-1 | CSAPYSGRLNNEQFF
TRBV7-9 | CASSLSLADTQYF
TRBV6-1 | CATEGGRAFGGELFF
TRBV6-5 | CASSYSGGPYNEQFF
TRBV7-6 | CASSGDRIGKLFF
TRBV29-1 | CSVRRGDRSYEQYF
TRBV5-5 | CASSLAEDYPNDTQYF
TRBV7-8 | CASSSRQGYSNQPQHF
TRBV20-1 | CSASLTENQPQHF
TRBV5-1 | CASSLALNYNEQFF
TRBV6-2/TRBV6-3 | CASSDYYGYTF
TRBV3-1 | CASSQVYYEQYF
TRBV6-2/TRBV6-3 | CASSYRREAFF
TRBV11-2 | CASIEPGAGQAYEQYF
TRBV6-2/TRBV6-3 | CASSDVPRDEQYF
TRBV29-1 | CSGRPAGVNEQFF
TRBV12-3/TRBV12-4 | CASILTTGNSGNTIYF
TRBV19 | CASSRRSGGELFF
TRBV11-2 | CASSLEMDWRAAYEQYF
TRBV18 | CASSPTSFRLNEQFF
TRBV7-2 | CASSLTAISGRAKETQYF
TRBV10-3 | CAISEAGNSETQYF
TRBV28 | CASSRGQGFTGELFF
TRBV6-2/TRBV6-3 | CASSQRTSGTRYNEQFF
TRBV11-2 | CASSLDWGTGSSEDF